These T cell receptor beta chains were read from a single sample in a study of cytomegalovirus exposure and HLA in healthy donors. Sequencing used immunoSEQ multiplex PCR; TCRdb keeps in-frame clones, though not all of them. This table holds some 39,000 clones. The sequenced sample was PBMCs. These TCRs come from a male donor in good health and CMV-seronegative. The CDR3 runs from the conserved cysteine through the conserved F or W. The D gene is left open where the match is weak.

d_gene	v_gene	j_gene	CDR3nt	CDR3aa
-	TRBV5-8	TRBJ2-3	TGTGCCAGCACCCCGTCGGGAAACACAGATACGCAGTATTTT	CASTPSGNTDTQYF
-	TRBV27	TRBJ1-3	TGTGCCAGCAGACCGGGAGGGGGATTAGGCACCATATATTTT	CASRPGGGLGTIYF
TRBD1	TRBV6-6	TRBJ1-3	TGTGCCAGCAGTTACCCTGGACAGGTGAATGGAAACACCATATATTTT	CASSYPGQVNGNTIYF
-	TRBV2	TRBJ1-6	TGTGCCAGCAGTACTCCCGGTTATAATTCACCCCTCCACTTT	CASSTPGYNSPLHF
-	TRBV18	TRBJ2-7	TGTGCCAGCTCAACCACTACCGGGAGCGGTGCGGGACACGAGCAGTACTTC	CASSTTTGSGAGHEQYF
-	TRBV19	TRBJ2-2	TGTGCCAGTAGCTACCAGGCGGGTTCGACCGGGGAGCTGTTTTTT	CASSYQAGSTGELFF
-	TRBV13	TRBJ1-6	TGTGCCAGCAGCAAATTACAGGGCCCCAGCTCCTATAATTCACCCCTCCACTTT	CASSKLQGPSSYNSPLHF
-	TRBV18	TRBJ2-1	TGTGCCAGCTCACAACAGGTTAGCTCCTACAATGAGCAGTTCTTC	CASSQQVSSYNEQFF
TRBD1	TRBV18	TRBJ1-1	TGTGCCAGCTCAGCCGGGACAGACGAAGCTTTCTTT	CASSAGTDEAFF
-	TRBV30	TRBJ2-3	TGTGCCTGGAGTGTAAGCAATACGCAGTATTTT	CAWSVSNTQYF
-	TRBV5-1	TRBJ1-6	TGCGCCAGCAGAAAACAGGAGAGCTCCTATAATTCACCCCTCCACTTT	CASRKQESSYNSPLHF
TRBD1	TRBV5-5	TRBJ1-5	TGTGCCAGCAGCATGACAGGGGATCAGCCCCAGCATTTT	CASSMTGDQPQHF
-	TRBV19	TRBJ1-5	TGTGCCAGTAGTGCCCTCCAGGGGAGGGCTCAGCCCCAGCATTTT	CASSALQGRAQPQHF
-	TRBV7-3	TRBJ1-6	TGTGCCAGCAGCTTACAGCCCAGCGGTTCACCCCTCCACTTT	CASSLQPSGSPLHF
TRBD1	TRBV30	TRBJ1-4	TGTGCCTGGAGTGAGGACAGGCAATTAGGATTTGGTGAAAAACTGTTTTTT	CAWSEDRQLGFGEKLFF
-	TRBV27	TRBJ1-3	TGTGCCAGCAGTTTAAAAGGGGAGGGGTACACCATATATTTT	CASSLKGEGYTIYF
-	TRBV4-1	TRBJ2-2	TGCGCCAGCAGCCAAGTTTCGGGGGCGAACACCGGGGAGCTGTTTTTT	CASSQVSGANTGELFF
-	TRBV7-8	TRBJ2-3	TGTGCCAGCAGCTTAGCGCGGGCGGATACGCAGTATTTT	CASSLARADTQYF
TRBD2	TRBV6-1	TRBJ2-7	TGTGCCAGCAGTGAAAGCGGGGGGGCCTACGAGCAGTACTTC	CASSESGGAYEQYF
TRBD2	TRBV7-2	TRBJ2-7	TGTGCCAGCAGCTTAGCGCCCAGCGGGGCCTACGAGCAGTACTTC	CASSLAPSGAYEQYF
-	TRBV18	TRBJ1-1	TGTGCCAGCTCACGGGGACTCTCAAACCGGGGGACTGAAGCTTTCTTT	CASSRGLSNRGTEAFF
-	TRBV11-2	TRBJ1-6	TGTGCCAGCAGCCGACCTGGGAGGGCGCGGGGTAATTCACCCCTCCACTTT	CASSRPGRARGNSPLHF
-	TRBV19	TRBJ1-5	TGTGCCAGTAGTACAGGGATCGGCAATCAGCCCCAGCATTTT	CASSTGIGNQPQHF
TRBD2	TRBV7-2	TRBJ2-7	TGTGCCAGCAGCCGGACTAGCTCCCTCGAGCAGTACTTC	CASSRTSSLEQYF
-	TRBV4-1	TRBJ2-7	TGCGCCAGCAGCCAAGACCCGGGTGCCTACGAGCAGTACTTC	CASSQDPGAYEQYF
-	TRBV2	TRBJ1-1	TGTGCCAGCAGTGGGACTCGGAACACTGAAGCTTTCTTT	CASSGTRNTEAFF
-	TRBV4-1	TRBJ1-5	TGCGCCAGCAGCCAAGGACTAGAGGGATCTCAGCCCCAGCATTTT	CASSQGLEGSQPQHF
TRBD1	TRBV4-1	TRBJ2-7	TGCGCCAGCAGCCAAGTTTGGACAGGGGAATCCTACGAGCAGTACTTC	CASSQVWTGESYEQYF
-	TRBV25-1	TRBJ2-1	TGTGCCAGCAGGGCCGGACACCACAATGAGCAGTTCTTC	CASRAGHHNEQFF
-	TRBV7-8	TRBJ1-2	TGTGCCAGCAGCTTAGCGTCCACTAACTATGGCTACACCTTC	CASSLASTNYGYTF
-	TRBV7-9	TRBJ2-3	TGTGCCAGCAGCCCAAGGACAAAACCCACAGATACGCAGTATTTT	CASSPRTKPTDTQYF
-	TRBV11-3	TRBJ2-2	TGTGCCAGCAGCTTGAGCACCGGGGAGCTGTTTTTT	CASSLSTGELFF